The clone carrying this T cell receptor beta chain was observed a handful of times. Its matching antigen is unknown. This sample was taken from a study of T cells after yellow fever vaccination. 5'RACE template switching produced TCR cDNA carrying a universal primer site and UMIs. TCRdb used MiXCR to reprocess the 5' RACE reads, holding one entry per CDR3 protein. In the table there are hundreds of thousands of distinct CDR3 sequences, around a sixth of which are singletons. The length of the CDR3 is 12 residues. V dropped 7 bases and J dropped 7; count of bases not matched to a gene: 3. Germline V CDR1 and CDR2: MGHRA, YSYEKL. Broader study findings: The study re-detected most primary-vaccination clones after the booster (roughly 96% CD4, roughly 85% CD8). By day 5 rather than day 15, the secondary response had peaked, though it was weaker. There was a small share of clonotypes that showed up in both the CD4 and CD8 compartments.

The gene calls are TRBV4-1 and TRBJ1-2, with TRBD1 matching over 10 bases. The sample here was PBMCs, taken before the yellow fever booster vaccination. The sequence was obtained from a man between 18 and 29 years old who received the YFV17D yellow fever vaccine. The CDR3 sequence: CASKWTGGGYTF. The CDR3 DNA sequence: TGCGCCAGCAAATGGACAGGGGGTGGCTACACCTTC.